This is a list of T cell receptor beta chains from one sample in a study of shared clonotypes between healthy human individuals. Clones were sequenced by immunoSEQ multiplex PCR, and TCRdb holds only the in-frame ones, with some missing. This table has about 2.4 million clones, more than 90% appearing once. Material: naive CD4+ T cells sorted from blood. All receptors come from a man aged 18-30 years in good health. Both conserved end residues are part of each CDR3.

TRBV5-1	15	TRBJ2-7	CASSLELGASYEQYF
TRBV20-1	10	TRBJ2-7	CSARIQAQYF
TRBV11-3	16	TRBJ2-1	CASSLGRGVLLNEQFF
TRBV5-1	14	TRBJ2-7	CASSLAGLAGEQYF
TRBV30	13	TRBJ1-1	CAWDYRGGTEAFF
TRBV10-2	14	TRBJ2-7	CASSKAVSSYEQYF
TRBV20-1	11	TRBJ1-2	CSATNRYGYTF
TRBV5-1	16	TRBJ2-5	CASSFTAGGPYETQYF
TRBV5-1	17	TRBJ2-1	CASSQGPSGTPYNEQFF
TRBV7-2	14	TRBJ2-7	CASSLMGPGGEQYF
TRBV5-1	15	TRBJ1-1	CASSTSDRLNTEAFF
TRBV27	14	TRBJ2-3	CASSGTKGGDTQYF
TRBV28	16	TRBJ1-6	CASSLWPGSNNSPLHF
TRBV18	15	TRBJ2-2	CASSADRGNTGELFF
TRBV14	14	TRBJ1-2	CASSRTSGRGGYTF
TRBV7-8	14	TRBJ2-7	CASSSMRAFYEQYF
TRBV18	16	TRBJ1-4	CASSPIRTATNEKLFF
TRBV5-1	15	TRBJ2-1	CASSSGQGASNEQFF
TRBV28	16	TRBJ1-2	CASRPSRTGESRGYTF
TRBV28	16	TRBJ1-5	CASRPPTGGNNQPQHF
TRBV2	12	TRBJ1-1	CASSGTRVEAFF
TRBV30	15	TRBJ2-5	CAWSELAGALETQYF